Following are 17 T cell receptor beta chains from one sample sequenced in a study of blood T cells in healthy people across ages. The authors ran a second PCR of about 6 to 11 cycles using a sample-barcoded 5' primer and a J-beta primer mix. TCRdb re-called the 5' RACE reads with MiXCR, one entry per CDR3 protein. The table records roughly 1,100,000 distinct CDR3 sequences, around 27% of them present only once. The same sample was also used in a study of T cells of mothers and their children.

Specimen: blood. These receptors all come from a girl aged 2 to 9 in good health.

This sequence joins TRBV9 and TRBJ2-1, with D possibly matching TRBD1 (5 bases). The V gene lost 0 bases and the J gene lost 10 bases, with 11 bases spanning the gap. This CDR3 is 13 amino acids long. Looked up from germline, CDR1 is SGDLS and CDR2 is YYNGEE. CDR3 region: CASSVGGYPEQFF. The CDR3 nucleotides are TGTGCCAGCAGCGTAGGGGGCTACCCGGAGCAGTTCTTC.

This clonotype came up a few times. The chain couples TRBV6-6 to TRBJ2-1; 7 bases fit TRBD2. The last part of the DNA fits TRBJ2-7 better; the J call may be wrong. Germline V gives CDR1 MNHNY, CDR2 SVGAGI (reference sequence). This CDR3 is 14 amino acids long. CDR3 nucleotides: TGTGCCAGCAACCCAAGCGGGGATACCTACGAGCAGTACTTC. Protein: CASNPSGDTYEQYF.

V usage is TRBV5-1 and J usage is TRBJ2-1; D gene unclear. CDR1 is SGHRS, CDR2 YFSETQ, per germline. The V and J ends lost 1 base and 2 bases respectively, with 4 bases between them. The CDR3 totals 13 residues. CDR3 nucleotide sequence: TGCGCCAGCAGCTTGTGGCCCTACAATGAGCAGTTCTTC. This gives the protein CASSLWPYNEQFF.

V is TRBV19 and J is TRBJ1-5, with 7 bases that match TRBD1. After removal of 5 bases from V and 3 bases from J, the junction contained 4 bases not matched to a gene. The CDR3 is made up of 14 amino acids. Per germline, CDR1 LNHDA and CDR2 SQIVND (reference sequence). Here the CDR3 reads CASSATGPNQPQHF. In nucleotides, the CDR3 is TGTGCCAGTAGTGCGACAGGGCCCAATCAGCCCCAGCATTTT. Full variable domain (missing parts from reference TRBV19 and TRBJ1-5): DGGITQSPKYLFRKEGQNVTLSCEQNLNHDAMYWYRQDPGQGLRLIYYSQIVNDFQKGDIAEGYSVSREKKESFPLTVTSAQKNPTAFYLCASSATGPNQPQHFGDGTRLSIL.

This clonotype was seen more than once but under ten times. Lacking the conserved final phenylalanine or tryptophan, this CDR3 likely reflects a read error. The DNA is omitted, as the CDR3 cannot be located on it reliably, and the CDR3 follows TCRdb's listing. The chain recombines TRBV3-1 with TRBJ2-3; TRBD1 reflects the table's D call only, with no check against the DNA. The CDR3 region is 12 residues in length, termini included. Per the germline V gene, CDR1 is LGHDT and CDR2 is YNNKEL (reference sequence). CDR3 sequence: CASSQVAKALYV.

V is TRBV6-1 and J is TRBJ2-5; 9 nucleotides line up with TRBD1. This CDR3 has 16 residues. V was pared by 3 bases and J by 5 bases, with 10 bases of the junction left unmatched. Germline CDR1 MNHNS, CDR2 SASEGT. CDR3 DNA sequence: TGTGCCAGCAGTGACCTAGGGACAGGGAGAATGGAGACCCAGTACTTC. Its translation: CASSDLGTGRMETQYF.

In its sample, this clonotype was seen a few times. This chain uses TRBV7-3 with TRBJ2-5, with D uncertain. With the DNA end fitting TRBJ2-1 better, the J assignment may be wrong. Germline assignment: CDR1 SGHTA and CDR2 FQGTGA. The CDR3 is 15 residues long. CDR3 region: CASSSGITPYNEQFF. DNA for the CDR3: TGTGCCAGCAGCTCTGGGATCACCCCATACAATGAGCAGTTCTTC.

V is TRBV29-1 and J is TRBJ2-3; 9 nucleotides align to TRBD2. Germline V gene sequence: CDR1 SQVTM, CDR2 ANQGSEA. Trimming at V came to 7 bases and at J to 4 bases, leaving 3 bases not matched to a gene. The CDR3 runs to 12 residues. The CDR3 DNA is TGCAGCGCTAGCGGGAATTCAGATACGCAGTATTTT. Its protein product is CSASGNSDTQYF.

CDR3 bases: TGTGCCAGCAGCTTAGGGACGGGACTTATCACAGATACGCAGTATTTT. It specifies CASSLGTGLITDTQYF. This sequence joins TRBV11-2 and TRBJ2-3, with TRBD2 as a possible D gene (6 bases). The CDR3 has 16 residues. V gave up 1 base and J gave up 2 bases, with 13 bases separating them. Germline loops: CDR1 SGHAT, CDR2 FQNNGV.

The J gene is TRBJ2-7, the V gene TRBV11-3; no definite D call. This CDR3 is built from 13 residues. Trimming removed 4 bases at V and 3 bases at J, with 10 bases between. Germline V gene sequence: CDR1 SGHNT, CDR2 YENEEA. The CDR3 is CASSSFADYEQYF. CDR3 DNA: TGTGCCAGCAGCTCCTTTGCAGACTACGAGCAGTACTTC.

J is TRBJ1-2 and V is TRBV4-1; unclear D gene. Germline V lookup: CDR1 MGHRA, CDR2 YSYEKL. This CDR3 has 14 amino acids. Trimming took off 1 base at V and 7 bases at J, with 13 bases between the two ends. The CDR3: CASSQVYREGGYTF. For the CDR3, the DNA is TGCGCCAGCAGCCAAGTGTACCGGGAAGGTGGCTACACCTTC.

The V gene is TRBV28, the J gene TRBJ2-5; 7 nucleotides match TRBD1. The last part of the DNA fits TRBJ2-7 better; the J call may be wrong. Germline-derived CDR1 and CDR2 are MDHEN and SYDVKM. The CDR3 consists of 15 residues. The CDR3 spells CASSRNPGQPYEQYF. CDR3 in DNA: TGTGCCAGCAGTCGTAATCCGGGACAGCCCTACGAGCAGTACTTC.

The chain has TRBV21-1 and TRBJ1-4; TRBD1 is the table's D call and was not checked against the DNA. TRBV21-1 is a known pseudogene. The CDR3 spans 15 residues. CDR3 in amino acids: CASSNIKGANEKLFF. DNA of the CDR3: TGTGCCAGCAGCAACATCAAAGGGGCTAATGAAAAACTGTTTTTT.

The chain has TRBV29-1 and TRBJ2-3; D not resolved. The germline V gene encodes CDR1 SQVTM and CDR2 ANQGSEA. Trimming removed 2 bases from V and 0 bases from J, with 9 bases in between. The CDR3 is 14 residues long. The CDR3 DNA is TGCAGCGTTGAAATACGGGCTAGCACAGATACGCAGTATTTT. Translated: CSVEIRASTDTQYF.

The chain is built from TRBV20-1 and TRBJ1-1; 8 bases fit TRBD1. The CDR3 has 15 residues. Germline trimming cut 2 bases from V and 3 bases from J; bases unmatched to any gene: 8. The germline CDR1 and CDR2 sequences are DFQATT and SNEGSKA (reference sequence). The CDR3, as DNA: TGCAGTGCTAGAAGCAACAGGGGGGGGGACACTGAAGCTTTCTTT. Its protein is CSARSNRGGDTEAFF.

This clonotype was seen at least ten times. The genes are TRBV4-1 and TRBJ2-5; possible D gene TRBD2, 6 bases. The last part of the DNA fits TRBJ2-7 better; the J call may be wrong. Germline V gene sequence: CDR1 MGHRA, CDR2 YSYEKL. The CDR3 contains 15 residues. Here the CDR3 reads CASSQIGGSYYEQYF. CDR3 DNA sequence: TGCGCCAGCAGCCAGATTGGAGGGTCTTACTACGAGCAGTACTTC.

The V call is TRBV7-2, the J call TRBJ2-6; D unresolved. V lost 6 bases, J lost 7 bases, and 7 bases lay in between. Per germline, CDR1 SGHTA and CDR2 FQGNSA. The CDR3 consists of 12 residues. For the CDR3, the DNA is TGTGCCAGCAGTTTGGTTGCCAACGTCCTGACTTTC. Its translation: CASSLVANVLTF.